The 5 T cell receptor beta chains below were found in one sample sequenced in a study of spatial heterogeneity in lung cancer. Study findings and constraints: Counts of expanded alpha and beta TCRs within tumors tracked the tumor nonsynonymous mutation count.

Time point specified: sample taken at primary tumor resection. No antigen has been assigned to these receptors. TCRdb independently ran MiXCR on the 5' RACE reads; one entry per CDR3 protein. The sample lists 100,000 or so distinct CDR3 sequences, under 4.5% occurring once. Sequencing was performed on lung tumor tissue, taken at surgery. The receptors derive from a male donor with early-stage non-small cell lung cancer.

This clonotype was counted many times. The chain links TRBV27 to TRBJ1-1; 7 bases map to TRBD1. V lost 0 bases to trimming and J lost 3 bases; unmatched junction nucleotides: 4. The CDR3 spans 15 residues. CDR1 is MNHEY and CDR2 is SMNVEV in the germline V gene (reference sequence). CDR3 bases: TGTGCCAGCAGTTTATCCCAGGGGGGAGACACTGAAGCTTTCTTT. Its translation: CASSLSQGGDTEAFF.

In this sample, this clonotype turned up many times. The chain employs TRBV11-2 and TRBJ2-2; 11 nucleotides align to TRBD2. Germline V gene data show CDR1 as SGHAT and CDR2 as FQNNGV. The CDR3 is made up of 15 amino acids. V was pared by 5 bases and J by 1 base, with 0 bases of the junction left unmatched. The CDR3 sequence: CASSLAGGNTGELFF. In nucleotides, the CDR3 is TGTGCCAGCAGCCTAGCGGGAGGGAACACCGGGGAGCTGTTTTTT.

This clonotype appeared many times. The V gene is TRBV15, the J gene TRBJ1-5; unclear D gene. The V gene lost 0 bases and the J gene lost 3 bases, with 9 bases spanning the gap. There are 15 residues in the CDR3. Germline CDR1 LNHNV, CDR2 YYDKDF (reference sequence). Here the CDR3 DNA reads TGTGCCACCAGCAGAGAGAATAGGCTCAATCAGCCCCAGCATTTT. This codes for CATSRENRLNQPQHF.

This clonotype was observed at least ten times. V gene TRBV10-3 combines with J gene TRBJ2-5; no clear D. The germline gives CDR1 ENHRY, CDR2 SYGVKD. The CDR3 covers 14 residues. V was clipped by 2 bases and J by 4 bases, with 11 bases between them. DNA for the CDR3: TGTGCCATCAGTGAGAGGAATCGTCCAGAGACCCAGTACTTC. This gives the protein CAISERNRPETQYF.

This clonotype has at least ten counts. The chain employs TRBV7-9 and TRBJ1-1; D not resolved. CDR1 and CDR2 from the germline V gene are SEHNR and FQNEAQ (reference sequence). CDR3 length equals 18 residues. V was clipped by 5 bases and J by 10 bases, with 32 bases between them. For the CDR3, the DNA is TGTGCCAGCAGCGGAGGCCAGGATTCAAGTCTCTCGTTCAGTGTAGCTTTCTTT. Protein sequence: CASSGGQDSSLSFSVAFF.